This T cell receptor (beta chain) originates from a study of cytomegalovirus exposure and HLA in healthy donors. This clone showed up just once. PCR was performed using 60 Vbeta and 13 Jbeta primers. This table comes from immunoSEQ multiplex PCR, and its TCRdb copy is limited to in-frame clones, with some not included. The table includes about 160,000 clones, approximately 77% detected once. V was clipped by 5 bases and J by 0 bases, with 13 bases between them. The germline CDR1 and CDR2 sequences are SGHRS and YFSETQ. The CDR3 extends over 15 amino acids. The sample comprised PBMCs. This rearrangement joins TRBV5-1 to TRBJ2-3; D possibly corresponds to TRBD2 (6 bases). The sequence came from a man over 45 in good health and CMV-seropositive. CDR3 residues: CASSSGLQSTDTQYF. As DNA, the CDR3 is TGCGCCAGCAGTTCTGGACTACAAAGCACAGATACGCAGTATTTT. Full variable domain (remainder filled in from reference TRBV5-1 and TRBJ2-3): KAGVTQTPRYLIKTRGQQVTLSCSPISGHRSVSWYQQTPGQGLQFLFEYFSETQRNKGNFPGRFSGRQFSNSRSEMNVSTLELGDSALYLCASSSGLQSTDTQYFGPGTRLTVL.